These 28 T cell receptor beta chains were all obtained from the same sample, sequenced in a study of blood T cells in healthy people across ages. Primers used in a second PCR of roughly 7 to 12 cycles were a sample-barcoded 5' primer and a J-beta primer mix. TCRdb independently ran MiXCR on the 5' RACE reads; one entry per CDR3 protein. The sample lists 1.5 million to 2 million distinct CDR3 sequences, approximately 40% seen once, with under 25% in the top ten. Sequenced input: blood. These receptors originate from a human donor in good health.

This chain connects TRBV28 to TRBJ1-5; D is undetermined. The V end lost 5 bases, the J end lost 11 bases, and 19 bases lay between the germline ends. Germline loops: CDR1 MDHEN, CDR2 SYDVKM. The CDR3 runs to 14 residues. CDR3 residues: CASSAGVLATAQHF. The DNA for the CDR3 is TGTGCCAGCAGTGCCGGGGTATTAGCAACAGCCCAGCATTTT.

Regarding this clonotype: A read error may produce the germline difference seen at one junction end. CDR3 coding DNA: TGTGCCAGCTCACCAGACAGGGTTCCGACTGGGGCCAACGTCCGGACTTTC. It is translated as CASSPDRVPTGANVRTF. The V gene is TRBV18, the J gene TRBJ2-6; 7 bases agree with TRBD1. The germline V gene has CDR1 KGHSH and CDR2 LQKENI. The CDR3 is 17 residues long.

There are a few counts of this clonotype. The chain links TRBV20-1 to TRBJ2-5; weak D call: TRBD2 (7 bases). Germline V gene lookup returns CDR1 DFQATT and CDR2 SNEGSKA (reference sequence). The CDR3 length is 16 residues. Trimming removed 6 bases at V and 5 bases at J, with 25 bases between. CDR3 protein: CSAPDPRRGQTETQYF. CDR3 sequence (DNA): TGCAGTGCCCCCGACCCTAGGCGGGGGCAGACGGAGACCCAGTACTTC.

The chain has TRBV12-3 or TRBV12-4 and TRBJ1-2; D is undetermined. The CDR3 is made up of 12 amino acids. V was clipped by 6 bases and J by 4 bases, with 9 bases between them. CDR3 region: CASSTYSYGYTF. In nucleotides, the CDR3 is TGTGCCAGCAGCACTTACAGCTATGGCTACACCTTC.

The sample holds one count of this clonotype. The CDR3 DNA is TGTGCCAGCAGCTTAGCTGGGAGGAACAACGAGCAGTACTTC. Translation: CASSLAGRNNEQYF. The genes are TRBV7-2 and TRBJ2-7, with D possibly TRBD2 on 6 matching bases. V shed 0 bases and J shed 5 bases, with 11 bases lying between them. From germline, CDR1 is SGHTA and CDR2 FQGNSA. This CDR3 is 14 amino acids long. The full variable domain, rest sourced from reference TRBV7-2 and TRBJ2-7, is GAGVSQSPSNKVTEKGKDVELRCDPISGHTALYWYRQSLGQGLEFLIYFQGNSAPDKSGLPSDRFSAERTGGSVSTLTIQRTQQEDSAVYLCASSLAGRNNEQYFGPGTRLTVT.

This chain connects TRBV5-1 to TRBJ1-4; D gene ambiguous. CDR3 length: 16 amino acids. V lost 2 bases, J lost 0 bases, and 11 bases lay in between. The germline CDR1 and CDR2 sequences are SGHRS and YFSETQ. The CDR3 nucleotides read TGCGCCAGCAGCTTCGACGCGCCTGCAACTAATGAAAAACTGTTTTTT. Amino acids: CASSFDAPATNEKLFF.

V is TRBV4-3 and J is TRBJ2-4; D tentatively reads TRBD1 or TRBD2 (5 bases each). The CDR3 is made up of 14 amino acids. Germline CDR1 and CDR2: LGHNA and YSLEER. The V end was cut by 1 base, the J end by 5 bases, with 9 bases between. The CDR3 nucleotides read TGCGCCAGCAGCCAAGGAAGGGGACAAAACATTCAGTACTTC. As protein: CASSQGRGQNIQYF.

This clonotype has a count of ten or more. In DNA form, the CDR3 reads TGTGCCAGCAGTTTAGGTTTTGGATACGAGCAGTACTTC. This encodes CASSLGFGYEQYF. The rearrangement uses TRBV7-3 and TRBJ2-7; D unresolved. Per the germline V gene, CDR1 is SGHTA and CDR2 is FQGTGA. V dropped 6 bases and J dropped 4 bases, with 13 bases sitting between them. This CDR3 region has 13 residues.

The V gene is TRBV4-3, the J gene TRBJ1-5, with 7 nucleotides matching TRBD1. The V and J ends lost 4 bases and 3 bases, in that order; junction bases with no gene match: 15. The CDR3 totals 18 residues. CDR1 is LGHNA and CDR2 is YSLEER in the germline V gene. As DNA, the CDR3 is TGCGCCAGCAGCCGCCTAGAAAGGGAGGACAGGCACAATCAGCCCCAGCATTTT. The encoded protein is CASSRLEREDRHNQPQHF.

CDR3 DNA sequence: TGCAGTGCTAGGGCCCTGGGAGGGTTTTTCTACGAGCAGTACTTC. Protein product: CSARALGGFFYEQYF. The chain employs TRBV20-1 and TRBJ2-7; 7 positions match TRBD2. This CDR3 is 15 amino acids long. V shed 3 bases, J shed 3 bases, and the junction held 11 bases outside the gene matches. Germline V gives CDR1 DFQATT, CDR2 SNEGSKA (reference sequence).

The V call is TRBV5-8, the J call TRBJ2-5, with 9 bases lining up with TRBD2. The CDR3 contains 16 residues. Trimming took 0 bases from V and 0 from J; bases not matched to a gene: 3. The V gene's germline CDR1 is SGHTS and CDR2 YDEGEE. CDR3 protein: CASSLELAGNQETQYF. The CDR3 coding sequence is TGTGCCAGCAGCTTGGAGCTAGCGGGGAACCAAGAGACCCAGTACTTC.

The rearrangement links TRBV29-1 to TRBJ2-6, with D unresolved. The length of the CDR3 is 13 residues. V was cut by 6 bases and J by 1 base, with 7 bases left in between. The germline gives CDR1 SQVTM, CDR2 ANQGSEA. The CDR3 DNA sequence: TGCAGCGTAACAGAGTCTGGGGCCAACGTCCTGACTTTC. This gives the protein CSVTESGANVLTF.

This clonotype has only a few counts. The rearrangement uses TRBV9 and TRBJ1-2; no firm D call. Per the germline V gene, CDR1 is SGDLS and CDR2 is YYNGEE. The germline V and J ends were trimmed by 3 bases and 5 bases, with 17 bases remaining between them. This CDR3 region has 15 residues. The CDR3 DNA is TGTGCCAGCAGCGGCAATAGGGCCAACTTTTATGGCTACACCTTC. Its translation is CASSGNRANFYGYTF. The entire variable domain, with the rest obtained from reference TRBV9 and TRBJ1-2, is as follows: DSGVTQTPKHLITATGQRVTLRCSPRSGDLSVYWYQQSLDQGLQFLIQYYNGEERAKGNILERFSAQQFPDLHSELNLSSLELGDSALYFCASSGNRANFYGYTFGSGTRLTVV.

The rearrangement uses TRBV6-6 and TRBJ2-4; D unclear. The end of the DNA is better explained by TRBJ2-7, so the J call may be wrong. CDR3 length equals 11 residues. CDR1 and CDR2 from the germline V gene are MNHNY and SVGAGI (reference sequence). CDR3 sequence (DNA): TGTGCCAGCACCCGAAACTACGAGCAGTACTTC. Protein: CASTRNYEQYF.

The rearrangement joins TRBV6-2 or TRBV6-3 to TRBJ2-5, with D perhaps matching TRBD2 (5 bases). This CDR3 is 14 amino acids long. V was cut by 2 bases and J by 5 bases, with 12 bases left in between. CDR1 and CDR2 from the germline V gene are MNHEY and SVGEGT. CDR3 residues: CASSYVAFGETQYF. For the CDR3, the DNA is TGTGCCAGCAGTTACGTAGCGTTTGGGGAGACCCAGTACTTC.

This chain connects TRBV6-6 to TRBJ1-2, with D possibly TRBD1 on 6 matching bases. V shed 0 bases and J shed 0 bases, with 11 bases lying between them. This CDR3 region has 16 residues. Per the germline V gene, CDR1 is MNHNY and CDR2 is SVGAGI (reference sequence). The CDR3 sequence: CASSYSGRGANYGYTF. For the CDR3, the DNA is TGTGCCAGCAGTTACTCGGGCAGGGGAGCTAACTATGGCTACACCTTC.

The V gene is TRBV6-6, the J gene TRBJ2-1; D gene unclear. The CDR3 spans 14 residues. CDR1 and CDR2 (germline): MNHNY, SVGAGI (reference sequence). Trimming left V 3 bases short and J 3 bases short, with 9 bases between. The CDR3 DNA reads TGTGCCAGCAGTTATAGGCTAGACTACAATGAGCAGTTCTTC. Encoded protein: CASSYRLDYNEQFF.

The chain has TRBV4-3 and TRBJ1-1; a weak D match, TRBD1 (6 bases). V lost 0 bases and J 4 bases, leaving 18 bases between the germline ends. This CDR3 has 17 amino acids. The V gene's germline CDR1 is LGHNA and CDR2 YSLEER. Here the CDR3 reads CASSQDGGARWTTEAFF. As DNA, the CDR3 is TGCGCCAGCAGCCAAGATGGGGGGGCTCGGTGGACCACTGAAGCTTTCTTT.

The CDR3 sequence is CASSVGGLSSYNEQFF. CDR3 nucleotides: TGTGCCAGCAGCGTGGGCGGGCTGAGCTCCTACAATGAGCAGTTCTTC. The chain employs TRBV9 and TRBJ2-1, with D tentatively TRBD2 (5 bases). Trimming shortened V by 2 bases and J by 0 bases, and 12 bases separated the two germline ends. The CDR3 runs 16 residues. Germline assignment: CDR1 SGDLS and CDR2 YYNGEE.

CDR3 nucleotide sequence: TGTGCCAGCAGTTTAGCCTGGGGACTTATGAATACGCAGTATTTT. Amino acids: CASSLAWGLMNTQYF. The chain uses TRBV12-3 or TRBV12-4 and TRBJ2-3; D might be TRBD2 (6 bases). V lost 0 bases and J 7 bases, leaving 14 bases between the germline ends. The CDR3 is 15 residues long.

This clonotype was recorded at least ten times. The chain links TRBV6-4 to TRBJ1-5; D not certain. The CDR3 has 13 residues. The V gene lost 3 bases and the J gene lost 1 base, with 4 bases spanning the gap. The germline CDR1 and CDR2 sequences are MRHNA and SNTAGT. CDR3 in DNA: TGTGCCAGCAGTGAAGGAAGCAATCAGCCCCAGCATTTT. Translated: CASSEGSNQPQHF.

This clonotype was seen only a few times. This CDR3 is CATSRPAVNTEAFF. The CDR3 DNA follows: TGTGCCACCAGCAGACCAGCCGTGAACACTGAAGCTTTCTTT. V usage is TRBV15 and J usage is TRBJ1-1; D gene ambiguous. Germline lookup yields CDR1 LNHNV and CDR2 YYDKDF (reference sequence). Trimming shortened V by 2 bases and J by 0 bases, and 7 bases separated the two germline ends. The CDR3 has 14 amino acids.

The chain employs TRBV7-8 and TRBJ2-1; TRBD2 agrees at 7 bases. CDR3 length: 18 amino acids. V was pared by 1 base and J by 1 base, with 10 bases of the junction left unmatched. Germline loops: CDR1 SGHVS, CDR2 FQNEAQ. CDR3 sequence reads: CASSLEGGRGVSYNEQFF. CDR3 nucleotide sequence: TGTGCCAGCAGCTTAGAGGGAGGGCGCGGAGTGTCCTACAATGAGCAGTTCTTC.

This chain joins TRBV9 and TRBJ2-3, with TRBD2 matching over 7 bases. CDR1 and CDR2 from the germline V gene are SGDLS and YYNGEE. This CDR3 has 15 amino acids. The V and J ends lost 4 bases and 4 bases, in that order; junction bases with no gene match: 9. The CDR3 sequence is CASSPWAGEADTQYF. For the CDR3, the DNA is TGTGCCAGCAGCCCCTGGGCGGGGGAGGCAGATACGCAGTATTTT. Using reference TRBV9 and TRBJ2-3 for the parts outside the CDR3, the full variable domain is DSGVTQTPKHLITATGQRVTLRCSPRSGDLSVYWYQQSLDQGLQFLIQYYNGEERAKGNILERFSAQQFPDLHSELNLSSLELGDSALYFCASSPWAGEADTQYFGPGTRLTVL.

This clonotype came up once. V gene TRBV29-1 combines with J gene TRBJ2-3; no clear D gene. The CDR3 runs 12 residues. The germline V and J ends were trimmed by 3 bases and 6 bases, with 10 bases remaining between them. The germline V gene has CDR1 SQVTM and CDR2 ANQGSEA. The CDR3 coding sequence is TGCAGCGTTGAGGCCAGCGCCGATACGCAGTATTTT. Its translation is CSVEASADTQYF.

The V and J genes are TRBV6-1 and TRBJ1-5, with D unresolved. Germline CDR1 and CDR2: MNHNS and SASEGT. Trimming cost V 3 bases and J 7 bases, with 16 bases left between them. There are 15 residues in the CDR3. CDR3: CASSDQDPEKQPQHF. The DNA of the CDR3 is TGTGCCAGCAGTGATCAGGACCCCGAGAAACAGCCCCAGCATTTT.

Note on this clonotype: The junction departs from the called germline gene at one end, perhaps through a read error. This rearrangement joins TRBV12-3 or TRBV12-4 to TRBJ1-2; D call uncertain. The CDR3 covers 16 residues. This chain's CDR3 is CASSLVWLSANYGYTF. Here the CDR3 DNA reads TGTGCCAGCAGCTTAGTGTGGCTCTCCGCCAACTATGGCTACACCTTC.

The rearrangement links TRBV9 to TRBJ1-6; the D gene is possibly TRBD1 (6 bases). Germline CDR1 reads SGDLS; CDR2 reads YYNGEE. The CDR3 length is 15 residues. V was shortened by 3 bases and J by 7 bases, with 14 bases between the two germline ends. The CDR3 DNA is TGTGCCAGCAGCGCGGGGCAGGGGCGGAATTCACCCCTCCACTTT. It codes for CASSAGQGRNSPLHF. The full variable domain, in which reference TRBV9 and TRBJ1-6 provide the parts outside the CDR3, is DSGVTQTPKHLITATGQRVTLRCSPRSGDLSVYWYQQSLDQGLQFLIQYYNGEERAKGNILERFSAQQFPDLHSELNLSSLELGDSALYFCASSAGQGRNSPLHFGNGTRLTVT.